The 3 T cell receptor beta chains presented below share a single source sample, sequenced in a study of CXCR3-negative and CXCR3-positive naive CD8 T cells. Via 5' RACE with UMI labels, TRB cDNA libraries were prepared. Following a re-call of the 5' RACE reads, TCRdb has one entry per CDR3 protein and lacks DNA. This table holds 150,000 or so distinct CDR3 sequences. The sequencing input was naive CXCR3- CD8+ T cells from blood. Subset given: CD45RO-CCR7+CD27+CD95- naive CD8+ T cells lacking CXCR3 (TNR3-). These receptors were obtained from a human donor in good health. Some clones in this sample may be carry-over from other donors' samples.

V and J are TRBV7-2 and TRBJ2-5; TCRdb outputs TRBD1, but without DNA this stays unchecked. CDR3 length: 13 residues. The germline gives CDR1 SGHTA, CDR2 FQGNSA. This CDR3 is CASSFQGEETQYF.

The V gene is TRBV7-6, the J gene TRBJ2-1; the D gene TCRdb calls, TRBD2, cannot be checked with no DNA. The CDR3 consists of 15 residues. CDR1 is SGHVS, CDR2 FNYEAQ, per germline. The CDR3: CASSSTSLEINEQFF.

The gene calls are TRBV19 and TRBJ1-6; the TCRdb D gene call, TRBD1, has no DNA to confirm it. The CDR3 length is 15 residues. In germline, CDR1 is LNHDA, CDR2 SQIVND (reference sequence). The CDR3 is CASSILQVNNSPLHF.